This TCR beta chain was recorded in a study of cytomegalovirus exposure and HLA in healthy donors. Findings and caveats of the study: There were a few CMV-associated chains whose specificity for CMV antigens was confirmed in vitro. 150 to 200 TCR beta chains were listed as cytomegalovirus-associated. Reports described diagnosis of cytomegalovirus status by the classifier as highly specific and sensitive. In the 130 or so validation repertoires, approximately 93% of cluster scores exceeded 0, per a later analysis.

Per germline, CDR1 LNHDA and CDR2 SQIVND (reference sequence). The CDR3 has 16 residues. Trimming cost V 10 bases and J 4 bases, with 23 bases left between them. As regards this clone: Antigen specificity is unknown.

This table comes from immunoSEQ multiplex PCR, and its TCRdb copy is limited to in-frame clones, with some not included. The table lists around 70,000 clones, around 90% of them singletons. The specimen was PBMCs. This clonotype was obtained from a man younger than 35 in good health and CMV-seronegative. This chain joins TRBV19 and TRBJ1-5; possible D gene TRBD1, 5 bases. Here the CDR3 reads CATHRRGAIGNQPQHF. Here the CDR3 DNA reads TGTGCCACCCACCGTAGGGGCGCCATAGGGAATCAGCCCCAGCATTTT.